This T cell receptor beta chain stems from a study of T-cell memory formation after mild COVID-19. Study-level findings and limits: Nothing showed for sure that second-wave clones peaking on day 37 were SARS-CoV-2 specific. That cross-reactive memory joined was suggested by some responding clones appearing in pre-infection memory.

This clonotype was picked up a small number of times. What it recognizes is unknown. TCRdb reprocessed the 5' RACE reads with MiXCR, giving one entry per CDR3 protein. The repertoire consists of about 420,000 distinct CDR3 sequences, with 20% to 25% occurring once and the leading ten covering roughly 14%. V trimming: 7 bases; J trimming: 2 bases; junction bases outside the gene matches: 8. CDR1 MNHEY and CDR2 SVGAGI come from the germline V gene. The CDR3 extends over 14 amino acids. This chain uses TRBV6-5 with TRBJ2-7, with TRBD2 matching over 7 bases. The sample taken for sequencing was PBMCs or a T cell subset sorted from them (not recorded which). The clonotype originates from an adult woman who had mild COVID-19 (a few samples of this study predate the infection). Cell type and time point are not known. The CDR3: CASMSPGLTYEQYF. CDR3 bases: TGTGCCAGCATGTCCCCGGGACTAACCTACGAGCAGTACTTC.